This TCR beta chain was sequenced for a study of blood T cell repertoires in COVID-19. Study-level background: COVID-19 samples, acute and convalescent, were from the United States, Italy and Spain. The analysed material was cDNA or gDNA that came from T cells, B-cell-depleted T cells, or PBMCs.

The CDR3 consists of 15 residues. V shed 4 bases and J 7 bases; nucleotides not matched to a gene: 7. The germline gives CDR1 LGHNT, CDR2 FRNRAP. Original handling: Cell counts per sample came from amplifying reference gene primers. Data came from immunoSEQ multiplex PCR; TCRdb stores just in-frame clones and leaves some out. V and J calls and clone size are as listed in that table; D and trimming were resolved from the DNA. This table has around 260,000 clones, 88% appearing once. The V call is TRBV12-5, the J call TRBJ1-5, with 10 bases lining up with TRBD1. This TCR was sampled from a man aged 55 to 70 who had recovered from COVID-19. Sequenced: peripheral blood. The chain's CDR3 is CASGSDRGVTQPQHF. Here the CDR3 DNA reads TGTGCTAGTGGTTCGGACAGGGGGGTGACCCAGCCCCAGCATTTT.